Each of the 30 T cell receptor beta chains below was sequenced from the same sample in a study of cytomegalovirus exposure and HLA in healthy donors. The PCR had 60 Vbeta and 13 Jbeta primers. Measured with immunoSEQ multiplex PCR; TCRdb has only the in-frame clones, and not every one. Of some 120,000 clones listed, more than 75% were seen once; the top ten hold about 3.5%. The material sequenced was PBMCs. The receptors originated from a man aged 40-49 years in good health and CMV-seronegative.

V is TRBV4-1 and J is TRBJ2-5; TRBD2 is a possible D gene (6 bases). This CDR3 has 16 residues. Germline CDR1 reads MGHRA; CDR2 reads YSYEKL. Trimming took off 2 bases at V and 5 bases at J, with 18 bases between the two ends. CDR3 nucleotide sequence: TGCGCCAGCAGCCAACCCGCTCGTAGCGGTGGGGAGACCCAGTACTTC. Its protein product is CASSQPARSGGETQYF.

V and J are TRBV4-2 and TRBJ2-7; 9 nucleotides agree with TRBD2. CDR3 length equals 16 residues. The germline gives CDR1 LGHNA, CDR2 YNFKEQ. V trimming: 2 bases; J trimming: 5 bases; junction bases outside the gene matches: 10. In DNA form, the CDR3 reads TGTGCCAGCAGCCAATACGGAGCGGGGGGCGACCACGAGCAGTACTTC. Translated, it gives CASSQYGAGGDHEQYF.

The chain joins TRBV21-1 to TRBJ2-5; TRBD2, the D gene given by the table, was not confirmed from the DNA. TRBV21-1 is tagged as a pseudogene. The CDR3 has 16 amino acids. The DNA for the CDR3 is TGTGCCAGCAGCAACGGGGGTGGGAGGGACGAGCAGACCCAGTACTTC. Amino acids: CASSNGGGRDEQTQYF.

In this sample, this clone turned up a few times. CDR3 region: CASSLSGGAGGEQYF. DNA for the CDR3: TGTGCCAGCAGTTTAAGTGGCGGAGCTGGTGGGGAGCAGTACTTC. The chain recombines TRBV27 with TRBJ2-5, with TRBD2 as a possible D gene (5 bases). Germline V CDR1 and CDR2: MNHEY, SMNVEV (reference sequence). V was cut by 2 bases and J by 11 bases, with 21 bases left in between. The CDR3 spans 15 residues.

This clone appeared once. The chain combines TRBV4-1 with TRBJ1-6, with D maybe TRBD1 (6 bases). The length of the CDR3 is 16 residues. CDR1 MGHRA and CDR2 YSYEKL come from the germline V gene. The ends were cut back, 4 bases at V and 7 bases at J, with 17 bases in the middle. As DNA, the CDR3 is TGCGCCAGCAGCCGAGTTGGGGAGGGGGAAAATTCACCCCTCCACTTT. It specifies CASSRVGEGENSPLHF.

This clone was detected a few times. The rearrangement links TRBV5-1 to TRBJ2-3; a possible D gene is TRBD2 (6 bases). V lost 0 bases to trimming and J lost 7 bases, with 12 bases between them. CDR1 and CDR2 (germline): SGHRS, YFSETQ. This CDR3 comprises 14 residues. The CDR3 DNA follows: TGCGCCAGCAGCTTGGCCGGGAGTGGGAATACGCAGTATTTT. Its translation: CASSLAGSGNTQYF.

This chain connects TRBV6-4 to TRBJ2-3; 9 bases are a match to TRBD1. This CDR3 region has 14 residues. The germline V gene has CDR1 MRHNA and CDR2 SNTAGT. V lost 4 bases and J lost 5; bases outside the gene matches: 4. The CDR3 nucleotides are TGTGCCAGCAGTGCGGGACAGGGACGAGATACGCAGTATTTT. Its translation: CASSAGQGRDTQYF.

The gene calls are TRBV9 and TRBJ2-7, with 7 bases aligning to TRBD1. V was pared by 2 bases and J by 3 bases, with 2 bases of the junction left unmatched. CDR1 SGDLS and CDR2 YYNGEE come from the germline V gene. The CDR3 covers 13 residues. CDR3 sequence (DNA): TGTGCCAGCAGCGTGGGACAGAACTACGAGCAGTACTTC. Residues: CASSVGQNYEQYF.

CDR3 coding DNA: TGTGCCAGCAGCTTAGTTAGTGGGGAGAAGAACACTGAAGCTTTCTTT. This gives the protein CASSLVSGEKNTEAFF. This sequence joins TRBV11-2 and TRBJ1-1, with no clear D. The CDR3 is 16 residues long. Trimming left V 1 base short and J 1 base short, with 13 bases between. Germline CDR1 is SGHAT and CDR2 is FQNNGV.

CDR3 in DNA: TGTGCCAGCTCATACAGGGGTGCCAATCAGCCCCAGCATTTT. Translation gives CASSYRGANQPQHF. J is TRBJ1-5 and V is TRBV18; 7 nucleotides agree with TRBD1. This CDR3 spans 14 amino acids. Trimming at V came to 5 bases and at J to 3 bases, leaving 4 bases not matched to a gene. The V gene's germline CDR1 is KGHSH and CDR2 LQKENI.

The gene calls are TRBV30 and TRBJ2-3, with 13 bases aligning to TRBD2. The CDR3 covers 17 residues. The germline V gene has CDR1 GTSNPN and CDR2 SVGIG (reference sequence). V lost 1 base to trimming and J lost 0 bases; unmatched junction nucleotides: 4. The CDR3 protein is CAWSDAGLAGSTDTQYF. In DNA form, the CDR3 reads TGTGCCTGGAGTGACGCGGGACTAGCGGGGAGCACAGATACGCAGTATTTT.

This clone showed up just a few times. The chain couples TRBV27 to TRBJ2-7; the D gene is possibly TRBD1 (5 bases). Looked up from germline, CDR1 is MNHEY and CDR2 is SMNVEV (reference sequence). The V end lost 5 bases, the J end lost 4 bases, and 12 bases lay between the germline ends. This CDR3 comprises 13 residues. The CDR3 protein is CASSVLRGYEQYF. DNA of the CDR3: TGTGCCAGCAGTGTCCTAAGGGGTTACGAGCAGTACTTC.

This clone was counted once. The CDR3 spells CASSLSGTGSSEAFF. The CDR3 bases are TGTGCCAGCAGTTTATCGGGGACAGGGTCCTCTGAAGCTTTCTTT. The chain links TRBV27 to TRBJ1-1; 9 nucleotides match TRBD1. Germline V gene data show CDR1 as MNHEY and CDR2 as SMNVEV (reference sequence). The CDR3 loop spans 15 amino acids. The ends lost 0 bases at V and 6 bases at J; junction bases unmatched: 5.

This CDR3 is CACLPRTGRTEAFF. As DNA, the CDR3 is TGTGCCTGTTTACCCCGGACAGGGAGGACTGAAGCTTTCTTT. V is TRBV30 and J is TRBJ1-1; 8 bases are a match to TRBD1. CDR3 length equals 14 residues. Germline V gene data show CDR1 as GTSNPN and CDR2 as SVGIG (reference sequence). Unmatched junction bases numbered 11, after V lost 6 bases and J lost 5 bases.

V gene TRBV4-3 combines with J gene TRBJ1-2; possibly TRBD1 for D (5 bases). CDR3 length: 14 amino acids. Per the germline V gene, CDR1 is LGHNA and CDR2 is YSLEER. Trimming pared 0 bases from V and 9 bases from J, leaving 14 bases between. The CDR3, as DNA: TGCGCCAGCAGCCAAGATGGGGGGATTGGTAGCTACACCTTC. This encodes CASSQDGGIGSYTF.

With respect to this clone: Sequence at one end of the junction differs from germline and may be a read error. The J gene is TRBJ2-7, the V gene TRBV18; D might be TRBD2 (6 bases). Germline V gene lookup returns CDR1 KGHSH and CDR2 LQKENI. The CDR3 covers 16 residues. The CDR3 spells CASSPPNGGDSCEQYF. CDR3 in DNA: TGTGCCAGCTCACCACCTAACGGCGGGGACTCCTGCGAGCAGTACTTC.

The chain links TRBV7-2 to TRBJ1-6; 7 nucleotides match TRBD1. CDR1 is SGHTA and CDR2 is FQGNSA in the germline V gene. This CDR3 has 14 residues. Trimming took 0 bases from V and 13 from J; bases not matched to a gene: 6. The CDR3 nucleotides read TGTGCCAGCAGCTTAGCAGAAACAGGGGCTCCCCTCCACTTT. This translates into CASSLAETGAPLHF.

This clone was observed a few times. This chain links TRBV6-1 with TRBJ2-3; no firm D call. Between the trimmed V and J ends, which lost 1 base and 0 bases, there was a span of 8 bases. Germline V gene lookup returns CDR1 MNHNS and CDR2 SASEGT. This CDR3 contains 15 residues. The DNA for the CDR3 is TGTGCCAGCAGTGAAGATGATGGCAGCACAGATACGCAGTATTTT. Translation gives CASSEDDGSTDTQYF.

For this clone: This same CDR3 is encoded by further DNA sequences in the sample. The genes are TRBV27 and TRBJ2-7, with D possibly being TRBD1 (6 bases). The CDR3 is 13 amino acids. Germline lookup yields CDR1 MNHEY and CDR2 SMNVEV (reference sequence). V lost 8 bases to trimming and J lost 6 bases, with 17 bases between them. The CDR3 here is CASGGSHLVEQYF. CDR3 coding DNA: TGTGCCAGCGGGGGCAGTCACCTGGTCGAGCAGTACTTC.

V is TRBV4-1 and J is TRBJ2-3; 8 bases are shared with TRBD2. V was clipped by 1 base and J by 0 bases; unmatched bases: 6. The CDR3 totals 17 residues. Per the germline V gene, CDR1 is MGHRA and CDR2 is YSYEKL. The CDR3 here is CASSQVFSGGSTDTQYF. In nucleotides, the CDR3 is TGCGCCAGCAGCCAAGTTTTCTCGGGGGGGAGCACAGATACGCAGTATTTT.

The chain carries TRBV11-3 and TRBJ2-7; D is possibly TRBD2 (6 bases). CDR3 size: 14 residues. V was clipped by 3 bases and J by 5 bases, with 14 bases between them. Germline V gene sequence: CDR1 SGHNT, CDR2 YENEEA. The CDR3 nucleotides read TGTGCCAGCAGCTTTGCGGGGCAGTCTAACGAGCAGTACTTC. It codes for CASSFAGQSNEQYF. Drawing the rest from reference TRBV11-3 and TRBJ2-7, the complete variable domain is EAGVVQSPRYKIIEKKQPVAFWCNPISGHNTLYWYLQNLGQGPELLIRYENEEAVDDSQLPKDRFSAERLKGVDSTLKIQPAELGDSAVYLCASSFAGQSNEQYFGPGTRLTVT.

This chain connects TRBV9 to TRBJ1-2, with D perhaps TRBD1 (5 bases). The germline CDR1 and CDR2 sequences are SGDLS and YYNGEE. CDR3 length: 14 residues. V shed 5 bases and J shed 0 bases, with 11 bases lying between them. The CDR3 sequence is CASSLPTANYGYTF. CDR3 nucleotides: TGTGCCAGCAGTCTTCCGACAGCTAACTATGGCTACACCTTC.

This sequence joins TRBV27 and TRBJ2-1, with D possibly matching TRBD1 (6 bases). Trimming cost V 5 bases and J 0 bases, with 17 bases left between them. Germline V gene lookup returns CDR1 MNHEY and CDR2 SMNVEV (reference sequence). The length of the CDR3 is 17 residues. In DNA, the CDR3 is TGTGCCAGCAGTACTCCGGTGGGGGCCTACTCCTACAATGAGCAGTTCTTC. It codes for CASSTPVGAYSYNEQFF.

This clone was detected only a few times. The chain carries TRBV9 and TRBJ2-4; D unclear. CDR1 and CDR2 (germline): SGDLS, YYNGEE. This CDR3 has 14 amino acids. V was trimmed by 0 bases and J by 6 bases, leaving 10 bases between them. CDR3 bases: TGTGCCAGCAGCGTAGGTTCCCGCGGAAACATTCAGTACTTC. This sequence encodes CASSVGSRGNIQYF.

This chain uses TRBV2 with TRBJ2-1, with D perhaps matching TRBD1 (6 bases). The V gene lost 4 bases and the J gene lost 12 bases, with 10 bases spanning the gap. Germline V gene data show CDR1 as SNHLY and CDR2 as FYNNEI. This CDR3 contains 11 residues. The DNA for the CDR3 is TGTGCCAGCAGTGCGGACAGACGGCAGTTCTTC. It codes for CASSADRRQFF.

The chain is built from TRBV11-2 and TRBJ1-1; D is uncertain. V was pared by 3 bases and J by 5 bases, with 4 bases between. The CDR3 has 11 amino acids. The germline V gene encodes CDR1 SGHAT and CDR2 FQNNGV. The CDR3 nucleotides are TGTGCCAGCAGCTTGAGGACTGAAGCTTTCTTT. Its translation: CASSLRTEAFF.

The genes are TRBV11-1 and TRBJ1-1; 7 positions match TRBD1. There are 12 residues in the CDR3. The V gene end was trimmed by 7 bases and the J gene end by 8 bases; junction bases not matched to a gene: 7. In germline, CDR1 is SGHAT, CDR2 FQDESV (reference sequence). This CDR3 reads CASKRRGQEAFF. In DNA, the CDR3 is TGTGCCAGCAAACGGCGGGGACAGGAAGCTTTCTTT.

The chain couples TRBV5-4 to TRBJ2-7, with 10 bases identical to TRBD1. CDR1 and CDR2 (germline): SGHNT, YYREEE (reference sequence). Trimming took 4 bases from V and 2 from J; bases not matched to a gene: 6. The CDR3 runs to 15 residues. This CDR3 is CASSTGGTGAYEQYF. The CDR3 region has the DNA TGTGCCAGCAGCACCGGAGGGACAGGGGCCTACGAGCAGTACTTC.

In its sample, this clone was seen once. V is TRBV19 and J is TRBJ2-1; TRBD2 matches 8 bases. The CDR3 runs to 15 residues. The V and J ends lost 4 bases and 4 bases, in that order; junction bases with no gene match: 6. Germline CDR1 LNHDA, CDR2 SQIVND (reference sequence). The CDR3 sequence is CASSKNAGGYNEQFF. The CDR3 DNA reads TGTGCCAGTAGTAAAAACGCGGGGGGTTACAATGAGCAGTTCTTC.

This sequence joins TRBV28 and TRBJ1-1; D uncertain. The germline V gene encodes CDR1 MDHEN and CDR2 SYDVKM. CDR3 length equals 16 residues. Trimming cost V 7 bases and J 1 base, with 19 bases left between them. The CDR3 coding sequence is TGTGCCAGCATTGAGTTGGGAGGTGGCCGGAACACTGAAGCTTTCTTT. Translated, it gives CASIELGGGRNTEAFF.